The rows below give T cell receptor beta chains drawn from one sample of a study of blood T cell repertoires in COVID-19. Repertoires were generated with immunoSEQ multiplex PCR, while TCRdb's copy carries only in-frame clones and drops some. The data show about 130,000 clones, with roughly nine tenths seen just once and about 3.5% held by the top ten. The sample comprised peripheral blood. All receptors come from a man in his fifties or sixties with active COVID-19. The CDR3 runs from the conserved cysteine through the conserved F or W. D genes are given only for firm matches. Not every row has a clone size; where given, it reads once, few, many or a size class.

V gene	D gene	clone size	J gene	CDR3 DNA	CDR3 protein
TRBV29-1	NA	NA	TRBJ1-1	TGCAGCGTTGAGTTCAACCCGGGGGTTGAAGCTTTCTTT	CSVEFNPGVEAFF
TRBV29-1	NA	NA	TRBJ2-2	TGCAGCGTTTGGTCAGGGGCCATCACCGGGGAGCTGTTTTTT	CSVWSGAITGELFF
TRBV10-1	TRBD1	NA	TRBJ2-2	TGCGCCACCCGACAGGGGGAAAACGGGGAGCTGTTTTTT	CATRQGENGELFF
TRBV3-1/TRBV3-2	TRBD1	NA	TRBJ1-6	TGTGCCAGCAGCCAGGGTAAGTGGGGACAGACTTCGTGGTTGAGCAATTCACCCCTCCACTTT	CASSQGKWGQTSWLSNSPLHF
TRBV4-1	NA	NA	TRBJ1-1	TGCGCCAGCAGCCAAGATCTCAATTCGATCTCCGGAGCTTTCTTT	CASSQDLNSISGAFF
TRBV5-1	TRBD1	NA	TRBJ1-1	TGCGCCAGCAGCTATTCAGGGGGCACTGAAGCTTTCTTT	CASSYSGGTEAFF
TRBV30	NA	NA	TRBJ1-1	TGTGCCTGGAGTGCCGAAACCTTTGGGCCAGCTTTCTTT	CAWSAETFGPAFF
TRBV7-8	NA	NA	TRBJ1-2	TGTGCCAGCAGCTTATCTCAACTATCACGTAGGAACACCTTC	CASSLSQLSRRNTF
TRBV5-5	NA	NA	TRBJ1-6	TGTGCCAGCAGCCAGGTCCCCCTACTTTCACCCCTCCACTTT	CASSQVPLLSPLHF
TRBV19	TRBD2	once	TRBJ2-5	TGTGCCAGTAGTATTTGGGGAGGGGAGACCCAGTACTTC	CASSIWGGETQYF
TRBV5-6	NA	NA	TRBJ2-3	TGTGCCAGCAGCTTGGCAATCCAGTCTAGCACAGATACGCAGTATTTT	CASSLAIQSSTDTQYF
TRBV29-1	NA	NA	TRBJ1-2	TGCAGCGTTGGGGCAGTCAAGGATGGCTACACCTTC	CSVGAVKDGYTF
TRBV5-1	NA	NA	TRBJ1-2	TGCGCCAGCAGCTATGAAGTCCCAATGGGGGCCGGTAACTATGGCTACACCTTC	CASSYEVPMGAGNYGYTF
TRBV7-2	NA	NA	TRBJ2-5	TGTGCCAGCAGCTTAGGGGCAGGATCTCATGGAACAGAGACCCAGTACTTC	CASSLGAGSHGTETQYF
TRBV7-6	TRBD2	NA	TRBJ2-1	TGTGCCAGCAGCCACCGGGGGGATTGGGGAAATGAGCAGTTCTTC	CASSHRGDWGNEQFF
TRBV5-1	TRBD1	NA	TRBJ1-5	TGCGCCAGCAGCGGGGGACAGCCCAATCAGCCCCAGCATTTT	CASSGGQPNQPQHF
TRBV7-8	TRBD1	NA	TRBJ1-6	TGTGCCAGCAGACCGACAGGGGGCTCGAATTCACCCCTCCACTTT	CASRPTGGSNSPLHF
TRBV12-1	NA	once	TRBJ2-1	TGTGCCAGCAGCCTAGGACTAGCGGGGGCAGACTACAATGAGCAGTTCTTC	CASSLGLAGADYNEQFF
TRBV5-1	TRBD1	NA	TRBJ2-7	TGCGCCAGCAGCATGGACAGGGGGTTCTACGAGCAGTACTTC	CASSMDRGFYEQYF
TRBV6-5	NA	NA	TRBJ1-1	TGTGCCAGCAGTCTAGGACTGGGGAACACTGAAGCTTTCTTT	CASSLGLGNTEAFF
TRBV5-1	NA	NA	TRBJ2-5	TGCGCCAGCAGTTTGGACTTACAAGAGACCCAGTACTTC	CASSLDLQETQYF
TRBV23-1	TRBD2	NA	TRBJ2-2	TGCGCCAGCAGTCCCCCGCGGGGGGCCACGCCGGTCTGCGGTCTCGGGGAGCTGTTTTTT	CASSPPRGATPVCGLGELFF
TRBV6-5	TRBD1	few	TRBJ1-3	TGTGCCAGCAAGAGGGGACAGCAAACTGGAAACACCATATATTTT	CASKRGQQTGNTIYF
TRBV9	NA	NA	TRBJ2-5	TGTGCCAGCAGCGTAACCCAGGGCGGGGTAGAGACCCAGTACTTC	CASSVTQGGVETQYF
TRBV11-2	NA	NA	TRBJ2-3	TGTGCCAGCAGCTTAGTAGGGGGAGGGCCGAAAGATACGCAGTATTTT	CASSLVGGGPKDTQYF
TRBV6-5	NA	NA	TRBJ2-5	TGTGCCAGCAGTCACCAGGGGGAGACCCAGTACTTC	CASSHQGETQYF
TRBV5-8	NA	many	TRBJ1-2	TGTGCCAGCAGGGGGGGACGGGTGTATGGCTACACCTTC	CASRGGRVYGYTF